Below, 21 T cell receptor beta chains from the same sample are listed, as sequenced in a study of cytomegalovirus exposure and HLA in healthy donors. PCR amplification relied on 60 Vbeta primers (plus 13 Jbeta primers). Using immunoSEQ multiplex PCR, the repertoire was profiled, and TCRdb retains in-frame clones only, with some absent. Of under 85,000 clones in the sample, roughly 79% were seen once. The sequenced sample consisted of PBMCs. Receptor source: a woman in her 40s in good health and CMV-seropositive.

The CDR3 DNA is TGTGCCACCAGCACCTCGACAGGACGCCTAGGCTACACCTTC. It specifies CATSTSTGRLGYTF. The chain joins TRBV15 to TRBJ1-2, with D perhaps matching TRBD1 (6 bases). The germline gives CDR1 LNHNV, CDR2 YYDKDF (reference sequence). The CDR3 is 14 amino acids. V was shortened by 4 bases and J by 8 bases, with 17 bases between the two germline ends.

The chain joins TRBV30 to TRBJ1-1; D is unclear. V dropped 2 bases and J dropped 4 bases, with 5 bases sitting between them. Germline loops: CDR1 GTSNPN, CDR2 SVGIG (reference sequence). The CDR3 runs 11 residues. The CDR3 DNA reads TGTGCCTGGAGTCTCGGCACTGAAGCTTTCTTT. This sequence encodes CAWSLGTEAFF.

This chain joins TRBV25-1 and TRBJ2-1, with 9 bases aligning to TRBD2. Germline V gives CDR1 MGHDK, CDR2 SYGVNS. J was trimmed by 7 bases and V by 6 bases; bases with no gene match: 4. This CDR3 has 13 amino acids. In DNA form, the CDR3 reads TGTGCCAGCAGGTTTAGCGGGGGAAATGAGCAGTTCTTC. This codes for CASRFSGGNEQFF. Supplemented by reference TRBV25-1 and TRBJ2-1, the full variable domain reads EADIYQTPRYLVIGTGKKITLECSQTMGHDKMYWYQQDPGMELHLIHYSYGVNSTEKGDLSSESTVSRIRTEHFPLTLESARPSHTSQYLCASRFSGGNEQFFGPGTRLTVL.

This clone turned up a few times. The genes are TRBV11-1 and TRBJ2-3; a weak D match, TRBD2 (5 bases). Trimming shortened V by 2 bases and J by 8 bases, and 11 bases separated the two germline ends. The CDR3 is made up of 13 amino acids. Germline CDR1 reads SGHAT; CDR2 reads FQDESV (reference sequence). CDR3 amino acids: CASSLNEAGTQYF. Here the CDR3 DNA reads TGTGCCAGCAGCTTAAATGAGGCGGGTACGCAGTATTTT.

CDR3 in amino acids: CASSTGTGHQPQHF. The CDR3 DNA sequence: TGTGCCAGCAGTACGGGGACAGGGCATCAGCCCCAGCATTTT. The gene calls are TRBV7-9 and TRBJ1-5, with 9 bases identical to TRBD1. The ends lost 6 bases at V and 5 bases at J; junction bases unmatched: 5. In germline, CDR1 is SEHNR, CDR2 FQNEAQ (reference sequence). The CDR3 length is 14 residues.

The chain carries TRBV7-9 and TRBJ2-1; 8 bases match TRBD1. Per the germline V gene, CDR1 is SEHNR and CDR2 is FQNEAQ (reference sequence). This CDR3 comprises 14 residues. With 4 bases clipped from V and 6 bases from J, the junction kept 5 bases outside the gene matches. The chain's CDR3 is CASSSSGQGNEQFF. In DNA, the CDR3 is TGTGCCAGCAGCTCATCAGGACAGGGCAATGAGCAGTTCTTC.

The chain recombines TRBV6-6 with TRBJ2-7; tentative D call: TRBD2 (5 bases). Germline CDR1 MNHNY, CDR2 SVGAGI (reference sequence). The V end was cut by 4 bases, the J end by 7 bases, with 8 bases between. The CDR3 is made up of 11 amino acids. CDR3 sequence reads: CASSSEGEQYF. In DNA, the CDR3 is TGTGCCAGCAGTTCCGAGGGTGAGCAGTACTTC.

The chain joins TRBV9 to TRBJ2-1; 8 bases agree with TRBD1. Germline values: CDR1 SGDLS, CDR2 YYNGEE. V lost 3 bases, J lost 5 bases, and 1 base stayed unmatched. This CDR3 has 13 residues. CDR3 DNA: TGTGCCAGCAGCGAACAGGGGGACAATGAGCAGTTCTTC. Translated, it gives CASSEQGDNEQFF.

The J gene is TRBJ1-2, the V gene TRBV6-1, with 9 bases lining up with TRBD1. Trimming took 3 bases from V and 8 from J; bases not matched to a gene: 10. The V gene's germline CDR1 is MNHNS and CDR2 SASEGT. The CDR3 sequence is 15 residues long. In DNA form, the CDR3 reads TGTGCCAGCAGTGAGGTCGGCGGGACAGGGTTCGGCTACACCTTC. Protein sequence: CASSEVGGTGFGYTF.

The rearrangement uses TRBV28 and TRBJ2-7; TRBD1 agrees at 10 bases. Germline trimming cut 2 bases from V and 4 bases from J; bases unmatched to any gene: 2. The CDR3 runs 14 residues. Germline loops: CDR1 MDHEN, CDR2 SYDVKM. The CDR3 loop is CASSLGDRGYEQYF. CDR3 coding DNA: TGTGCCAGCAGTTTAGGGGACAGGGGTTACGAGCAGTACTTC.

This rearrangement joins TRBV5-6 to TRBJ2-5; TRBD2 matches 7 bases. The ends lost 0 bases at V and 4 bases at J; junction bases unmatched: 6. Germline V gene lookup returns CDR1 SGHDT and CDR2 YYEEEE. The CDR3 is made up of 15 amino acids. CDR3 in amino acids: CASSLALIAGETQYF. CDR3 sequence (DNA): TGTGCCAGCAGCTTGGCCCTGATAGCGGGAGAGACCCAGTACTTC.

This chain uses TRBV28 with TRBJ2-3; D might be TRBD2 (6 bases). V lost 2 bases to trimming and J lost 1 base, with 19 bases between them. The CDR3 sequence is 18 residues long. Germline V gives CDR1 MDHEN, CDR2 SYDVKM. The CDR3 DNA is TGTGCCAGCAGTTTAATTACATTCGGAGGGTTAGGCACAGATACGCAGTATTTT. Encoded protein: CASSLITFGGLGTDTQYF.

V gene TRBV29-1 combines with J gene TRBJ1-2, with 8 nucleotides matching TRBD1. Germline V gene data show CDR1 as SQVTM and CDR2 as ANQGSEA. CDR3 size: 17 residues. V was pared by 7 bases and J by 3 bases, with 19 bases of the junction left unmatched. CDR3 nucleotide sequence: TGCAGCGCAGCTATTTCGACAGGGGAAGGCAAGGACTATGGCTACACCTTC. Translation: CSAAISTGEGKDYGYTF.

This clone appeared once. The chain combines TRBV20-1 with TRBJ2-3; D unresolved. V was shortened by 4 bases and J by 7 bases, with 9 bases between the two germline ends. Germline V gene sequence: CDR1 DFQATT, CDR2 SNEGSKA (reference sequence). The CDR3 has 11 residues. DNA for the CDR3: TGCAGTGCTACTGACATATATACGCAGTATTTT. It translates to CSATDIYTQYF.

The V and J genes are TRBV7-9 and TRBJ2-5; the D is unclear. V was shortened by 1 base and J by 5 bases, with 17 bases between the two germline ends. This CDR3 spans 16 amino acids. CDR1 is SEHNR, CDR2 FQNEAQ, per germline (reference sequence). CDR3 nucleotides: TGTGCCAGCAGCTTAGTTTTGCCCCGAGGAAGCGAGACCCAGTACTTC. Its protein product is CASSLVLPRGSETQYF.

The chain is built from TRBV2 and TRBJ2-1; 9 nucleotides align to TRBD2. Germline CDR1 and CDR2: SNHLY and FYNNEI. J gave up 9 bases and V 2 bases, and 11 bases lay outside the gene matches. The CDR3 runs 16 residues. Here the CDR3 reads CASSETGGRARLEQFF. The CDR3 DNA reads as TGTGCCAGCAGTGAAACGGGCGGGAGGGCCAGGCTTGAGCAGTTCTTC.

The chain carries TRBV5-1 and TRBJ2-7; the D is unclear. The CDR3 runs to 13 residues. Trimming cost V 3 bases and J 1 base, with 8 bases left between them. CDR1 SGHRS and CDR2 YFSETQ come from the germline V gene. The CDR3 here is CASSSSPSYEQYF. CDR3 DNA sequence: TGCGCCAGCAGCTCGAGCCCTTCCTACGAGCAGTACTTC.

The rearrangement uses TRBV6-4 and TRBJ1-5; no clear D. The CDR3 consists of 14 residues. Germline-derived CDR1 and CDR2 are MRHNA and SNTAGT. With 4 bases removed from V and 0 bases from J, the gap between germline ends came to 7 bases. The CDR3 sequence: CASSAQFSNQPQHF. The CDR3 DNA sequence: TGTGCCAGCAGTGCACAATTTAGCAATCAGCCCCAGCATTTT.

The chain joins TRBV7-9 to TRBJ2-7; TRBD2 matches 10 bases. J gave up 4 bases and V 5 bases, and 5 bases lay outside the gene matches. Germline loops: CDR1 SEHNR, CDR2 FQNEAQ (reference sequence). This CDR3 comprises 14 residues. The CDR3 spells CASSPSGRRYEQYF. The CDR3 bases are TGTGCCAGCAGCCCTAGCGGGAGAAGGTACGAGCAGTACTTC.

V gene TRBV29-1 combines with J gene TRBJ1-2; D is undetermined. This CDR3 comprises 12 residues. Between the trimmed V and J ends, which lost 6 bases and 1 base, there was a span of 9 bases. Germline assignment: CDR1 SQVTM and CDR2 ANQGSEA. CDR3 sequence (DNA): TGCAGCGTCACCTGGCTTAACTATGGCTACACCTTC. This encodes CSVTWLNYGYTF.

V usage is TRBV2 and J usage is TRBJ2-5; 9 positions agree with TRBD2. With 4 bases clipped from V and 5 bases from J, the junction kept 11 bases outside the gene matches. Germline V gene sequence: CDR1 SNHLY, CDR2 FYNNEI. CDR3 length: 16 amino acids. CDR3 sequence (DNA): TGTGCCAGCAGTGGCCTTACGGCGGGGGGGAGGGAGACCCAGTACTTC. This codes for CASSGLTAGGRETQYF.